This TCR beta chain was recorded in a study of blood T cell repertoires in COVID-19. Study-level background: COVID-19 samples from acute and convalescent phases originated in the United States, Italy and Spain.

TCRdb's copy holds only in-frame clones and misses some; the assay was immunoSEQ multiplex PCR. The profile shows around 88,000 clones, around 82% of them singletons. The germline V gene has CDR1 SEHNR and CDR2 FQNEAQ (reference sequence). This CDR3 contains 18 residues. V lost 5 bases, J lost 6 bases, and 21 bases stayed unmatched. This sequence was found in a man aged 45-65 years who had recovered from COVID-19. The chain carries TRBV7-9 and TRBJ1-1, with 7 bases matching TRBD1. Sequenced material: peripheral blood. The CDR3 loop is CASSRLMGTGAREAEAFF. The DNA of the CDR3 is TGTGCCAGCAGCCGCCTTATGGGAACAGGGGCGAGGGAGGCTGAAGCTTTCTTT.